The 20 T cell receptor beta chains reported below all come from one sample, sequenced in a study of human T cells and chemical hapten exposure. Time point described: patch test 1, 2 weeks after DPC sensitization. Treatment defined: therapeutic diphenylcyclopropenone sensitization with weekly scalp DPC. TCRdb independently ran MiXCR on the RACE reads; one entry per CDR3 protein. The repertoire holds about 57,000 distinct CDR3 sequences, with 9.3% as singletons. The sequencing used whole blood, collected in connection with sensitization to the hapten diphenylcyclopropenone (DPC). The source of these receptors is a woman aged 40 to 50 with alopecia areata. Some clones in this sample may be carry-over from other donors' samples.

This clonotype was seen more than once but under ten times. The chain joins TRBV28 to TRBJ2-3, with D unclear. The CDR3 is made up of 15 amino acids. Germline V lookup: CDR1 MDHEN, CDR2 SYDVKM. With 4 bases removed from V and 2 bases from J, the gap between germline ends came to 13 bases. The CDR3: CASSSPMRITDTQYF. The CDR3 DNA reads TGTGCCAGCAGTTCCCCTATGAGAATCACAGATACGCAGTATTTT. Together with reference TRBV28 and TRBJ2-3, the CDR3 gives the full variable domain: DVKVTQSSRYLVKRTGEKVFLECVQDMDHENMFWYRQDPGLGLRLIYFSYDVKMKEKGDIPEGYSVSREKKERFSLILESASTNQTSMYLCASSSPMRITDTQYFGPGTRLTVL.

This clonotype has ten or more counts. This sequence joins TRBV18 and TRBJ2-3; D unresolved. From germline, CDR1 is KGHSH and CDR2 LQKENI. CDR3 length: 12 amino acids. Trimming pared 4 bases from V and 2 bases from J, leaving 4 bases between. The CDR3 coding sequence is TGTGCCAGCTCACTTTACACAGATACGCAGTATTTT. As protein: CASSLYTDTQYF. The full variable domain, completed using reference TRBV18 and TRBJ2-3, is NAGVMQNPRHLVRRRGQEARLRCSPMKGHSHVYWYRQLPEEGLKFMVYLQKENIIDESGMPKERFSAEFPKEGPSILRIQQVVRGDSAAYFCASSLYTDTQYFGPGTRLTVL.

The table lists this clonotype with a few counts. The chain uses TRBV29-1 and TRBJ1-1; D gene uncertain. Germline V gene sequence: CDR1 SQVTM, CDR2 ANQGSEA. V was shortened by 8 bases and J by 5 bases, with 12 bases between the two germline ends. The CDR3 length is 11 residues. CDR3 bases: TGCAGCACAACTCGGCAGACTGAAGCTTTCTTT. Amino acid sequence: CSTTRQTEAFF.

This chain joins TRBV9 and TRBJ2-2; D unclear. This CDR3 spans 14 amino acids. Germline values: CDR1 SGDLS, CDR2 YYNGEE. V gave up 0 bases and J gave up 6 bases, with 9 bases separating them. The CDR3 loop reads CASSVASGAGELFF. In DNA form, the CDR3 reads TGTGCCAGCAGCGTAGCATCAGGTGCCGGGGAGCTGTTTTTT.

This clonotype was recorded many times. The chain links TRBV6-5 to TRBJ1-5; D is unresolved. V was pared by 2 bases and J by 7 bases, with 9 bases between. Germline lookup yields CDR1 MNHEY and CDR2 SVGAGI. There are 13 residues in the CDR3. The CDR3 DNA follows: TGTGCCAGCAGTTACGGCAGATACCAGCCCCAGCATTTT. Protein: CASSYGRYQPQHF.

The CDR3 DNA follows: TGTGCCAGCAGCTATGGGACGGGTGAAGCTTTCTTT. It yields the protein CASSYGTGEAFF. The chain combines TRBV11-3 with TRBJ1-1, with D possibly TRBD1 on 5 matching bases. Germline values: CDR1 SGHNT, CDR2 YENEEA. Trimming removed 4 bases at V and 7 bases at J, with 10 bases between. The CDR3 length is 12 residues.

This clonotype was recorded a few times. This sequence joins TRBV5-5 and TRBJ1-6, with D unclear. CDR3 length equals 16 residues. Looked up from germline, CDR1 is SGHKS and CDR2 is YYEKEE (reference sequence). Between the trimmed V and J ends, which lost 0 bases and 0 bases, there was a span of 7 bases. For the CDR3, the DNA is TGTGCCAGCAGCTTGGAAGGGAGCTCCTATAATTCACCCCTCCACTTT. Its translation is CASSLEGSSYNSPLHF.

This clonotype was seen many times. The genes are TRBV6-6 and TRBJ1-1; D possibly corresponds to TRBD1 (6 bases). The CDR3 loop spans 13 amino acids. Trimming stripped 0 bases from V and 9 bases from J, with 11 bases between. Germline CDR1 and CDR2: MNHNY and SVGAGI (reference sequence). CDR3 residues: CASSYSQGRQAFF. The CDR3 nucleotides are TGTGCCAGCAGTTACTCACAGGGCAGGCAAGCTTTCTTT.

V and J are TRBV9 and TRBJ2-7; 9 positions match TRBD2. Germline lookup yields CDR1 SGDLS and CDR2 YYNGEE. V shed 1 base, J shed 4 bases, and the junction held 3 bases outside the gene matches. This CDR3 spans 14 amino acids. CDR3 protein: CASSVSGGTYEQYF. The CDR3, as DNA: TGTGCCAGCAGCGTAAGCGGGGGGACTTACGAGCAGTACTTC.

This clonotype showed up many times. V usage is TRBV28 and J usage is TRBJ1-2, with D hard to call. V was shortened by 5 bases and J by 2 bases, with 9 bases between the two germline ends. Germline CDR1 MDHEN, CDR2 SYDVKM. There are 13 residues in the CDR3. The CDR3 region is CASSPATNYGYTF. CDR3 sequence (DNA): TGTGCCAGCAGTCCAGCCACCAACTATGGCTACACCTTC.

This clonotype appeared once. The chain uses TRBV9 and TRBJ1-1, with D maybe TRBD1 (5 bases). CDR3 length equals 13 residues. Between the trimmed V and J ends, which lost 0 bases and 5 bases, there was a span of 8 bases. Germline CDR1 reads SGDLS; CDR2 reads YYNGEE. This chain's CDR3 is CASSVERGTEAFF. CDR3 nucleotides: TGTGCCAGCAGCGTAGAACGGGGGACTGAAGCTTTCTTT.

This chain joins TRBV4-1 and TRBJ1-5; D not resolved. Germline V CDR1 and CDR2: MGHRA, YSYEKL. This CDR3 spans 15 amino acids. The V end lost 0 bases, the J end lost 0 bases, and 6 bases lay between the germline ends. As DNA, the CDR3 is TGCGCCAGCAGCCAAGATGGTCCTAGCAATCAGCCCCAGCATTTT. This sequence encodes CASSQDGPSNQPQHF.

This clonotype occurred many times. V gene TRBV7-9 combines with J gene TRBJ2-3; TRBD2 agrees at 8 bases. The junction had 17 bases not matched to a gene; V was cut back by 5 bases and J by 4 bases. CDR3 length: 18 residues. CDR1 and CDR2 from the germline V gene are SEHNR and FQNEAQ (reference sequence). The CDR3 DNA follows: TGTGCCAGCAGCCCCGACCCCGACCAGCGGGGGATCTCAGATACGCAGTATTTT. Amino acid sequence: CASSPDPDQRGISDTQYF. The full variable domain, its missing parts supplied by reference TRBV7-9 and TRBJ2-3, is DTGVSQNPRHKITKRGQNVTFRCDPISEHNRLYWYRQTLGQGPEFLTYFQNEAQLEKSRLLSDRFSAERPKGSFSTLEIQRTEQGDSAMYLCASSPDPDQRGISDTQYFGPGTRLTVL.

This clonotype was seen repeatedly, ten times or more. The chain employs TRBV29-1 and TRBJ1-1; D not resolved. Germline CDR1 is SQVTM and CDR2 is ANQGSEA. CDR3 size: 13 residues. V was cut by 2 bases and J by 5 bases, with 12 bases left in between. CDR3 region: CSVESVGWTEAFF. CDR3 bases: TGCAGCGTTGAATCGGTGGGATGGACTGAAGCTTTCTTT.

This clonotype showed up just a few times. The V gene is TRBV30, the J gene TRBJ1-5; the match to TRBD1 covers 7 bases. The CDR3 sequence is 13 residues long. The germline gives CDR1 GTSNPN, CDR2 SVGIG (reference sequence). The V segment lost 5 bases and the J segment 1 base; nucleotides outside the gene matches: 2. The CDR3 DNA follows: TGTGCCTGGGCGACAGGGAGCAATCAGCCCCAGCATTTT. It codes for CAWATGSNQPQHF.

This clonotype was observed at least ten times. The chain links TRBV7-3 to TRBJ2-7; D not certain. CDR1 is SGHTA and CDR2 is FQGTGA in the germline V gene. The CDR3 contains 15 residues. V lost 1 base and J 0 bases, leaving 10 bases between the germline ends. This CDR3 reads CASSLISEASYEQYF. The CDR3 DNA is TGTGCCAGCAGCTTAATCAGTGAGGCCTCCTACGAGCAGTACTTC. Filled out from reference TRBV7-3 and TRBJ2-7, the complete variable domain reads GAGVSQTPSNKVTEKGKYVELRCDPISGHTALYWYRQSLGQGPEFLIYFQGTGAADDSGLPNDRFFAVRPEGSVSTLKIQRTERGDSAVYLCASSLISEASYEQYFGPGTRLTVT.

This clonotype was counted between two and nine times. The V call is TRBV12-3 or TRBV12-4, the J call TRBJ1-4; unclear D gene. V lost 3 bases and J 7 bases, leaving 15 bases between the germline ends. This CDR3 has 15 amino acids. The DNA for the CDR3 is TGTGCCAGCAGTTTTCAGCGGGTGAAGGGTGAAAAACTGTTTTTT. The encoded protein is CASSFQRVKGEKLFF.

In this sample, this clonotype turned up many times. CDR3 protein: CASSQDWIGRSLAKNIQYF. The CDR3 DNA sequence: TGTGCCAGCAGCCAAGATTGGATTGGAAGGTCTCTAGCCAAAAACATTCAGTACTTC. The rearrangement joins TRBV4-2 to TRBJ2-4, with D uncertain. Trimming removed 0 bases at V and 0 bases at J, with 18 bases between. The germline CDR1 and CDR2 sequences are LGHNA and YNFKEQ. The CDR3 has 19 amino acids.

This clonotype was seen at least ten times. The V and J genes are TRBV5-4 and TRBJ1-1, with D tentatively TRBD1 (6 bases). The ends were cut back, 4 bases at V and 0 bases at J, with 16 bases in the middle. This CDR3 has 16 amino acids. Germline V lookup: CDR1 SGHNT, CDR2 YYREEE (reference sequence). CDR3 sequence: CASSRTLQGMNTEAFF. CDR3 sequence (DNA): TGTGCCAGCAGCCGAACCTTACAGGGCATGAACACTGAAGCTTTCTTT. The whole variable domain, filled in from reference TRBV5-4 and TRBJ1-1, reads ETGVTQSPTHLIKTRGQQVTLRCSSQSGHNTVSWYQQALGQGPQFIFQYYREEENGRGNFPPRFSGLQFPNYSSELNVNALELDDSALYLCASSRTLQGMNTEAFFGQGTRLTVV.

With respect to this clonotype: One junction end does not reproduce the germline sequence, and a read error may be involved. Here the CDR3 DNA reads TGTCCCAGCCTTGGATGGGGGACTATCTACGAGCAGTACTTC. Translated, it gives CPSLGWGTIYEQYF. This rearrangement joins TRBV28 to TRBJ2-7; 7 bases match TRBD2. Germline CDR1 MDHEN, CDR2 SYDVKM. There are 14 residues in the CDR3.